This TCR beta chain stems from a study of graft-versus-host responses after intestinal transplantation. In the study overall: Tacrolimus plus steroids were given to all recipients for about 3 years, preceded by anti-thymocyte globulin induction.

As to this clone: The antigen remains unidentified.

Profiled with immunoSEQ multiplex PCR; TCRdb holds only in-frame clones, not every one. The sample includes more than 70,000 clones, around 84% of them seen just once. The CDR3 sequence is 16 residues long. The germline gives CDR1 LNHDA, CDR2 SQIVND (reference sequence). V shed 5 bases and J 1 base; nucleotides not matched to a gene: 10. The sequence came from a human donor who received an intestinal transplant. V is TRBV19 and J is TRBJ1-2; 7 bases agree with TRBD1. This specimen consisted of unstimulated CD4+ T cells sorted from spleen or lymph node cells, obtained before intestinal transplant. The CDR3 DNA reads TGTGCCAGTAGTTTCCTCGGGACAGCTGTTAACTATGGCTACACCTTC. The encoded protein is CASSFLGTAVNYGYTF.